Listed below are T cell receptor beta chains from one sample, sequenced in a study of blood T cell repertoires in COVID-19. Method: immunoSEQ multiplex PCR; TCRdb's copy keeps in-frame clones and lacks some. The table records tens of thousands of clones, 80% to 90% of them present only once. The sequenced sample consisted of peripheral blood. These receptors were obtained from a young man with acute or convalescent COVID-19. The conserved cysteine and the conserved F or W are not part of the CDR3 here.

v_call	j_call	cdr3_aa
TRBV2	TRBJ1-1	ASSDNRVWTNTEAF
TRBV6-4	TRBJ1-1	ASSDFWAGDFTEAF
TRBV7-9	TRBJ2-5	ASSRLVIETQY
TRBV7-6	TRBJ2-5	ACKQGSQETQY
TRBV11-2	TRBJ2-1	ASRPTGGGAYEQF
TRBV5-1	TRBJ1-5	ASSLDGPNQPQH
TRBV6-6	TRBJ1-5	ASSGQQGGSNQPQH
TRBV11-2	TRBJ1-3	ASSLGGSNTIY
TRBV30	TRBJ2-1	AWTPGGVNEQF
TRBV2	TRBJ1-5	ASSYRGDGQPQH
TRBV7-2	TRBJ1-2	ASSLKGHRNYGYT
TRBV24-1	TRBJ2-1	ATSDLQTGPVNEQF
TRBV19	TRBJ2-1	ASSIVNRGTEQF
TRBV24-1	TRBJ1-1	ATSESGTGEEAF
TRBV28	TRBJ1-3	ASSPLGTGLSGNTIY
TRBV6-5	TRBJ1-1	ASSYYRERPTEAF
TRBV29-1	TRBJ1-2	SVNRGEGYGYT
TRBV10-1	TRBJ1-4	ASSGQGREKLF
TRBV27	TRBJ2-3	ASSPRDSYTDTQY
TRBV27	TRBJ2-3	ASSLFSLSSTDTQY
TRBV10-3	TRBJ2-2	AITPQVPGELF
TRBV19	TRBJ2-3	ASSMVLGGTDTQY
TRBV5-1	TRBJ1-6	ASSLDRGKNSPLH
TRBV23-1	TRBJ1-4	ASPRFEKLF
TRBV6-5	TRBJ2-2	ASSPTGGVTGELF
TRBV9	TRBJ2-1	ASSVYRGGPYNEQF
TRBV2	TRBJ1-1	ASSRQGPNTEAF
TRBV11-2	TRBJ1-2	ASSPTGDGYT
TRBV4-3	TRBJ1-4	ASSQERGEKLF
TRBV9	TRBJ1-5	ASSVGENQPQH
TRBV15	TRBJ2-7	ATSTRHSEQY
TRBV5-1	TRBJ2-5	ASSPGSDQETQY
TRBV10-1	TRBJ1-2	ASSESGGYGYT
TRBV5-6	TRBJ2-5	ASSYGWGGETQY
TRBV4-2	TRBJ1-3	ASSIDRGNTIY
TRBV19	TRBJ2-1	ATSLSGFSYNEQF
TRBV15	TRBJ2-2	ATSRALFLSNTGELF